These T cell receptor beta chains were read from a single sample in a study of graft-versus-host responses after intestinal transplantation. Clones were read by immunoSEQ multiplex PCR, and TCRdb kept only the in-frame ones, dropping some. The sample shows 70,000 to 75,000 clones, approximately 88% of them seen only once. Their antigen targets remain unknown. The sample was unstimulated CD8+ T cells sorted from spleen or lymph node cells, taken before intestinal transplant. The receptors stem from a human donor who received an intestinal transplant. Each CDR3 is given with its conserved first and last residue. The D gene is left open where the match is weak. Clone size is given for some rows only: seen once, a few or many times, or a class if the clone is expanded.

D	V	J	size	DNA	CDR3
TRBD2	TRBV7-6	TRBJ2-7	.	TGTGCCAGCAGCCTAGCCTCGGGGGGTATAAGCTCCTACGAGCAGTACTTC	CASSLASGGISSYEQYF
.	TRBV9	TRBJ2-5	.	TGTGCCAGCAGCGTAGGGAGCAGGGGTGGCCAAGAGACCCAGTACTTC	CASSVGSRGGQETQYF
TRBD1	TRBV7-6	TRBJ2-7	once	TGTGCCAGCAGCTTGACAGGGGCCTCCTACGAGCAGTACTTC	CASSLTGASYEQYF
TRBD1	TRBV30	TRBJ1-1	.	TGTGCCTGGATCCTACAGGGGGCCATTGAAGCTTTCTTT	CAWILQGAIEAFF
.	TRBV29-1	TRBJ2-3	.	TGCAGCGTGATTGGCCAGGAGGACCCTTCGGATACGCAGTATTTT	CSVIGQEDPSDTQYF
TRBD2	TRBV5-1	TRBJ2-1	.	TGCGCCAGCAGCACACCACCGGGACTAGCGGGAGGGCCAAGCTACAATGAGCAGTTCTTC	CASSTPPGLAGGPSYNEQFF
TRBD1	TRBV5-1	TRBJ2-7	.	TGCGCCAGCAGCTTGGAGGACAGGGACGAGCAGTACTTC	CASSLEDRDEQYF
TRBD2	TRBV27	TRBJ2-7	.	TGTGCCAGCAGTATCCTAGCGGAAAGCTCCTACGAGCAGTACTTC	CASSILAESSYEQYF
.	TRBV6-1	TRBJ2-1	.	TGTGCCAGCAAGGAAGGAGGGCCCCACAATGAGCAGTTCTTC	CASKEGGPHNEQFF
.	TRBV11-2	TRBJ2-7	.	TGTGCCAGCAGCTTAAGCCTAGCGTACGAGCAGTACTTC	CASSLSLAYEQYF
.	TRBV11-2	TRBJ2-3	.	TGTGCCAGCAGCTTATATGCGGGAGATACGCAGTATTTT	CASSLYAGDTQYF
.	TRBV11-2	TRBJ2-7	.	TGTGCCAGCAGCCGAGGACAGCTCTACGAGCAGTACTTC	CASSRGQLYEQYF
TRBD1	TRBV28	TRBJ2-5	few	TGTGCCAGCAGTTTATACACAGGGGGGACAGAGACCCAGTACTTC	CASSLYTGGTETQYF
.	TRBV28	TRBJ1-5	.	TGTGCCAGCAGTTTGTTTACAGGATTCAACCCCAATCAGCCCCAGCATTTT	CASSLFTGFNPNQPQHF
.	TRBV18	TRBJ2-2	.	TGTGCCAGCTCACAGGGGCTGAACACCGGGGAGCTGTTTTTT	CASSQGLNTGELFF
.	TRBV9	TRBJ2-3	once	TGTGCCAGCAGCCCTGTTGGGCAGGCAGGGACAGATACGCAGTATTTT	CASSPVGQAGTDTQYF
.	TRBV10-3	TRBJ1-1	once	TGTGCCATCAGTAACAGGGAACAGATGAACACTGAAGCTTTCTTT	CAISNREQMNTEAFF
TRBD2	TRBV7-9	TRBJ2-7	.	TGTGCCAGCAGCTTTCGGACTAGTCCCAACGAGCAGTACTTC	CASSFRTSPNEQYF
.	TRBV20-1	TRBJ2-4	.	TGCAGTGCTACCAGGGCCATTCAGTACTTC	CSATRAIQYF
.	TRBV4-2	TRBJ2-6	.	TGTGCCAGCAGCCAAGGACTCTCTGGGGCCAACGTCCTGACTTTC	CASSQGLSGANVLTF
.	TRBV19	TRBJ2-3	once	TGTGCCAGTAGTTTCTCTCCTGGAGGCACAGATACGCAGTATTTT	CASSFSPGGTDTQYF
.	TRBV27	TRBJ2-2	.	TGTGCCAGCAGATCGGCAGGCTACACCGGGGAGCTGTTTTTT	CASRSAGYTGELFF
.	TRBV5-4	TRBJ1-3	.	TGTGCCAGCAGCTTGGTGGAACAGGGTTTTGGAAACACCATATATTTT	CASSLVEQGFGNTIYF
TRBD2	TRBV13	TRBJ2-5	.	TGTGCCAGCAGCCCCGTAGCGGGAAGGGTTCAAGAGACCCAGTACTTC	CASSPVAGRVQETQYF
.	TRBV7-9	TRBJ2-1	.	TGTGCCAGCAGCCCACCGCAGGGGCGGACCCGCTACAATGAGCAGTTCTTC	CASSPPQGRTRYNEQFF
.	TRBV7-3	TRBJ2-5	.	TGTGCCAGCAGCTTTTCTCTAGAGACCCAGTACTTC	CASSFSLETQYF
TRBD1	TRBV7-3	TRBJ1-6	.	TGTGCCAGCAGTTTCGACAGGGGAAAAAGGTCCTATAATTCACCCCTCCACTTT	CASSFDRGKRSYNSPLHF
.	TRBV28	TRBJ1-2	.	TGTGCCAGCAGTTTAATCTGGGGGGGCTATGGCTACACCTTC	CASSLIWGGYGYTF
.	TRBV19	TRBJ1-5	.	TGTGCCAGTAGCCGCGGGGCCTACAATCAGCCCCAGCATTTT	CASSRGAYNQPQHF
TRBD1	TRBV4-2	TRBJ2-7	.	TGTGCCAGCAGCCAAGATGTAGCAGGGGGCTCCTACGAGCAGTACTTC	CASSQDVAGGSYEQYF
.	TRBV28	TRBJ1-1	.	TGTGCCAGCAGACCCGGGAACCTAATCACTGAAGCTTTCTTT	CASRPGNLITEAFF
.	TRBV7-6	TRBJ2-2	.	TGTGCCAGCAGCCAAGGGGCCGACACCGGGGAGCTGTTTTTT	CASSQGADTGELFF
TRBD2	TRBV6-7	TRBJ2-1	.	TGTGCCAGCAGTTCCAATAGCGGGCCGCGATACAATGAGCAGTTCTTC	CASSSNSGPRYNEQFF
TRBD2	TRBV15	TRBJ2-3	.	TGTGCCACCAGCACCACCGGGCTAGCGGGAGTGACAGATACGCAGTATTTT	CATSTTGLAGVTDTQYF
.	TRBV2	TRBJ1-3	.	TGTGCCAGCAGTGTAACACCGAACTCTGGAAACACCATATATTTT	CASSVTPNSGNTIYF
.	TRBV28	TRBJ1-4	.	TGTGCCAGCAGTTCCCCCCGGGCGGAGGATGAAAAACTGTTTTTT	CASSSPRAEDEKLFF
.	TRBV9	TRBJ1-1	.	TGTGCCAGCAGCGTAACGGACAGTGGGGCTGAAGCTTTCTTT	CASSVTDSGAEAFF
.	TRBV28	TRBJ1-2	few	TGTGCCAGCAGTTGGTGGAGGGGAAACTATGGCTACACCTTC	CASSWWRGNYGYTF
TRBD2	TRBV10-3	TRBJ2-1	.	TGTGCCATCAGTGAGTCGGCGGGAGTTTCCTACAATGAGCAGTTCTTC	CAISESAGVSYNEQFF
TRBD2	TRBV6-5	TRBJ2-1	.	TGTGCCAGCAGTTACCAGCGGGGGGGCTACAATGAGCAGTTCTTC	CASSYQRGGYNEQFF
TRBD1	TRBV4-1	TRBJ2-2	.	TGCGCCAGCAGCCAAGATCCGGGACAGGGTAGAACCGGGGAGCTGTTTTTT	CASSQDPGQGRTGELFF
.	TRBV2	TRBJ2-7	.	TGTGCCAGCAGAGCCAAGACCAGGCCCTACGAGCAGTACTTC	CASRAKTRPYEQYF
TRBD2	TRBV27	TRBJ2-7	.	TGTGCCAGCAGCCCCGGGACTATCTACGAGCAGTACTTC	CASSPGTIYEQYF
TRBD2	TRBV11-2	TRBJ2-1	once	TGTGCCAGCAACCAGGGGACTAGCGGGAGTGGCAATGAGCAGTTCTTC	CASNQGTSGSGNEQFF
.	TRBV6-5	TRBJ2-1	.	TGTGCCAGCAGCCCCCCCTGGGCCTCCTACAATGAGCAGTTCTTC	CASSPPWASYNEQFF
TRBD2	TRBV11-2	TRBJ2-3	.	TGTGCCAGCAGCCGGGGGGGCTGGGACACAGATACGCAGTATTTT	CASSRGGWDTDTQYF
TRBD2	TRBV6-5	TRBJ2-2	once	TGTGCCAGCAGTTACGGGAGCGGGGAATACACCGGGGAGCTGTTTTTT	CASSYGSGEYTGELFF